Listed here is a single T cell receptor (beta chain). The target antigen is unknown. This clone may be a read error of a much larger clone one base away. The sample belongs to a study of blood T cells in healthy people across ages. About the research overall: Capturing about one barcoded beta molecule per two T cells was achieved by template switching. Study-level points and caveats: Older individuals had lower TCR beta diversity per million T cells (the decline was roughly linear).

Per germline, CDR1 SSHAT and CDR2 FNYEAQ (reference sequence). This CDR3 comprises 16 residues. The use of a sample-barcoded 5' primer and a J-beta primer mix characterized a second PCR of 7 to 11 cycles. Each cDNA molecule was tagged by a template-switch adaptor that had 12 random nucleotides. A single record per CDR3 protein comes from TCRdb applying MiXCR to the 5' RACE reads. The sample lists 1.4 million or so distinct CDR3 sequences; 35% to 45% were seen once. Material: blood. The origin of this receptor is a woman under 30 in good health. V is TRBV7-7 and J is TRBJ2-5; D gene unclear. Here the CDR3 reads CASSLGGRAKQETQYF. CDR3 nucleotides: TGTGCTAGCAGCTTAGGTGGTCGAGCAAAGCAAGAGACCCAGTACTTC.